This T cell receptor (beta chain) was sequenced in a study of T cell responses to AZD1222 COVID-19 vaccine. Produced via immunoSEQ multiplex PCR; TCRdb's table is partial and in-frame only. The profile shows 90,000 to 100,000 clones, 70% to 90% of them singletons. As for this clone: Antigen: not known.

Findings of the study overall: Elevations in Spike-specific TCR breadth and depth followed administration of two AZD1222 doses. Recipients of AZD1222 seropositive at baseline numbered only 6 or 7. The donors showed a predominance of white British ancestry and of females, with possible underestimation of clonal diversity.

Sequenced material: peripheral blood, taken on day 0 of AZD1222 vaccination. This TCR derives from an adult in good health.

CDR3 amino acids: CASGMRDTQYF. CDR3 DNA sequence: TGTGCTAGTGGTATGCGAGATACGCAGTATTTT. The chain is built from TRBV12-5 and TRBJ2-3; D is unresolved. CDR1 is LGHNT and CDR2 is FRNRAP in the germline V gene. Trimming shortened V by 5 bases and J by 5 bases, and 5 bases separated the two germline ends. The CDR3 has 11 residues.